The sequence of this T cell receptor beta chain was determined in a study of CD8+CD57+ T cells in acquired aplastic anemia. The V and J ends lost 1 base and 2 bases respectively, with 12 bases between them. This CDR3 is built from 15 residues. The germline gives CDR1 DFQATT, CDR2 SNEGSKA (reference sequence). Study results and limitations: In CD8+ cells, Simpson's diversity showed no significant difference between patients and controls.

Sequencing involved patients with CD8+CD57+ cell expansion previously shown by flow cytometry. Concerning this clonotype: Its antigen is currently unknown.

Both TCR beta VDJ combination and CDR3 sequence profiling were carried out. Genomic DNA was the template for this profiling. TCRdb re-analysed the reads in MiXCR, keeping a single row per CDR3 protein. The top ten hold more than 0.85% of the sample, which has 150,000 or so distinct CDR3 sequences, 47% seen once. Input material: sorted CD4+, CD8+, or CD8+CD57+ T cells (not recorded which) from PBMCs. The rearrangement uses TRBV20-1 and TRBJ2-1; D call uncertain. The source of this sequence is a human donor with aplastic anemia. CDR3 loop: CSARVATATYNEQFF. CDR3 DNA: TGCAGTGCTAGAGTTGCCACCGCAACCTACAATGAGCAGTTCTTC.